This TCR beta chain was sequenced during a study of beta chain features in type 1 diabetes. For the study at large: All samples together contributed some 100,000,000 sorted cells for examination. Study results and caveats: People with Type 1 diabetes carried modestly yet significantly shorter TCRB CDR3s in all four CD4+ subsets. Highly expressing activated T cells could be over-counted with a cDNA template.

Staining for CD45RO/CCR7/CD25/CD127/CD95/CD27 allowed sorting of CD4+ naive, central memory, regulatory and stem cell-like memory cells. Each sorted population was over 95% pure. Sequenced material consisted of expressed TCRB transcripts (all of the isolated RNA was reverse transcribed). The method was immunoSEQ multiplex PCR; TCRdb's version includes in-frame clones alone and lacks a portion of them. The sample comprises 250,000 to 300,000 clones, roughly an eighth of which are singletons, and around 0.016% rests with the top ten. CDR1 is KGHSH, CDR2 LQKENI, per germline. This CDR3 comprises 15 residues. The V segment lost 2 bases and the J segment 0 bases; nucleotides outside the gene matches: 3. In regard to this clone: The antigen is unknown.

The chain is built from TRBV18 and TRBJ2-5; the match to TRBD2 covers 7 bases. The sequence was obtained from a man aged 30 to 39 with type 1 diabetes. What was sequenced was naive CD4+ T cells from blood. CDR3 in amino acids: CASSPMGGNQETQYF. The CDR3 DNA follows: TGTGCCAGCTCACCAATGGGAGGGAACCAAGAGACCCAGTACTTC.